This is a list of T cell receptor beta chains from one sample in a study of blood T cells in healthy people across ages. One entry per CDR3 protein results from TCRdb running MiXCR on the 5' RACE reads. The top ten hold 20% to 25% of the sample, which has more than 550,000 distinct CDR3 sequences, about a fifth seen once. The sample consisted of blood. The receptor source for this set is a man between 65 and 79 years old in good health. CDR3s include the opening cysteine and the closing phenylalanine or tryptophan. The D gene is left open where the match is weak. Size is stated for part of the rows, as once, few or many counts, or as a class when the clone is expanded.

V,size,J,D,CDR3,DNA
TRBV3-1,-,TRBJ1-2,TRBD1,CASSPGQGLGGYTF,TGTGCCAGCAGCCCTGGACAGGGTTTGGGAGGCTACACCTTC
TRBV9,-,TRBJ1-1,-,CASSGEGAGNTEAFF,TGTGCCAGCAGCGGGGAAGGGGCTGGGAACACTGAAGCTTTCTTT
TRBV7-2,many,TRBJ1-3,-,CASSLVGTSGNTIYF,TGTGCCAGCAGCTTAGTTGGCACGTCCGGAAACACCATATATTTT
TRBV29-1,many,TRBJ2-2,-,CSVLRQPNTGELFF,TGCAGCGTTCTAAGACAACCGAACACCGGGGAGCTGTTTTTT
TRBV6-2/TRBV6-3,-,TRBJ2-5,-,CASSTPVGGGPQRTQYF,TGTGCCAGCAGTACCCCCGTTGGAGGGGGCCCTCAGAGGACCCAGTACTTC
TRBV7-8,-,TRBJ2-3,TRBD2,CASSPGLAGTVVGTDTQYF,TGTGCCAGCAGCCCGGGACTAGCGGGGACGGTAGTAGGCACAGATACGCAGTATTTT
TRBV6-1,-,TRBJ2-6,TRBD1,CASSEYRGDGANVLTF,TGTGCCAGCAGTGAATACAGGGGGGATGGGGCCAACGTCCTGACTTTC
TRBV6-1,-,TRBJ2-3,TRBD1,CASGPGTVLGGLF,TGTGCCAGCGGTCCGGGGACAGTCCTCGGTGGGCTCTTT
TRBV12-3/TRBV12-4,few,TRBJ1-4,TRBD1,CASSGTGGGEKLFF,TGTGCCAGCAGTGGGACAGGGGGTGGTGAAAAACTGTTTTTT
TRBV5-1,once,TRBJ1-2,-,CASSSGAEGYTF,TGCGCCAGCAGCTCGGGGGCGGAAGGCTACACCTTC
TRBV6-5,-,TRBJ1-6,TRBD1,CASSLIPTGTDSPLHF,TGTGCCAGCAGTTTAATCCCGACAGGGACCGATTCACCCCTCCACTTT
TRBV6-6,-,TRBJ1-2,TRBD1,CASSYSTGTGFGYTF,TGTGCCAGCAGTTACTCGACTGGGACAGGGTTCGGCTACACCTTC
TRBV29-1,few,TRBJ2-1,TRBD2,CSVGLAISFYNEQFF,TGCAGCGTGGGACTAGCTATCAGTTTCTACAATGAGCAGTTCTTC
TRBV14,-,TRBJ1-2,-,CASSQGRQDSYGYTF,TGTGCCAGCAGCCAAGGAAGACAGGATAGCTATGGCTACACCTTC
TRBV6-2/TRBV6-3,many,TRBJ2-1,TRBD2,CASSGLAGVHNEQFF,TGTGCCAGCAGTGGACTAGCGGGAGTTCACAATGAGCAGTTCTTC
TRBV9,few,TRBJ2-1,TRBD2,CASAKAGLDEQFF,TGTGCCAGCGCGAAAGCGGGACTAGATGAGCAGTTCTTC
TRBV12-3/TRBV12-4,-,TRBJ1-5,TRBD1,CASSLGSTGLGQPQHF,TGTGCCAGCAGTTTGGGATCGACAGGGTTGGGTCAGCCCCAGCATTTT
TRBV10-3,-,TRBJ2-1,-,CAIKNNHNEQFF,TGTGCCATCAAGAACAACCACAATGAGCAGTTCTTC
TRBV12-3/TRBV12-4,many,TRBJ2-5,TRBD2,CASTLTTAGGLETQYF,TGTGCCAGCACTCTCACCACCGCGGGAGGGTTAGAGACCCAGTACTTC
TRBV3-1,-,TRBJ1-5,TRBD1,CASSQTGRNQPQHF,TGTGCCAGCAGCCAGACAGGGCGCAATCAGCCCCAGCATTTT
TRBV6-5,few,TRBJ1-2,-,CASSYSIRGQYGYTF,TGTGCCAGCAGTTACTCGATCAGGGGACAATATGGCTACACCTTC
TRBV6-1,few,TRBJ2-5,-,CAHPGTSNREQYF,TGTGCCCACCCCGGGACCTCAAACCGAGAGCAGTACTTC
TRBV15,-,TRBJ2-7,-,CATSREGSPSYEQYF,TGTGCCACCAGCAGAGAGGGATCCCCTTCCTACGAGCAGTACTTC
TRBV7-6,-,TRBJ2-7,-,CASSLGDSSYGQHF,TGTGCCAGCAGCTTAGGGGACTCCTCCTACGGGCAGCACTTC
TRBV6-2/TRBV6-3,-,TRBJ2-5,-,CASSLRDFGAKETQYF,TGTGCCAGCAGTCTCCGGGACTTCGGGGCCAAGGAGACCCAGTACTTC
TRBV5-6,few,TRBJ2-7,-,CASSTITINEQYF,TGTGCCAGCAGCACCATCACCATTAACGAGCAGTACTTC
TRBV19,-,TRBJ2-3,TRBD1,CASRETGVTDTQYF,TGTGCCAGTCGAGAGACAGGGGTTACAGATACGCAGTATTTT
TRBV12-3/TRBV12-4,many,TRBJ2-1,TRBD2,CASSRSGSSYNEQFF,TGTGCCAGCAGCCGTAGCGGGAGCTCCTACAATGAGCAGTTCTTC
TRBV12-3/TRBV12-4,few,TRBJ1-2,TRBD1,CASSLAPGQAKANYGYTF,TGTGCCAGCAGTTTAGCTCCGGGACAGGCGAAAGCTAACTATGGCTACACCTTC
TRBV29-1,-,TRBJ2-3,-,CSVEDRDSTDTQYF,TGCAGCGTTGAAGACCGAGACAGCACAGATACGCAGTATTTT
TRBV3-1,-,TRBJ2-3,-,CASRKKGRTDTQYF,TGTGCCAGCAGGAAAAAGGGGAGGACAGATACGCAGTATTTT
TRBV5-1,few,TRBJ2-3,-,CASSLGYPDTQYF,TGCGCCAGCAGCTTGGGATATCCGGATACGCAGTATTTT
TRBV18,-,TRBJ2-4,-,CASSPVQEKNIQYF,TGTGCCAGCTCACCGGTACAGGAAAAAAACATTCAGTACTTC
TRBV7-2,few,TRBJ1-1,TRBD1,CASSAKTGRRTEAFF,TGTGCCAGCAGCGCCAAGACAGGGAGAAGGACTGAAGCTTTCTTT
TRBV6-5,many,TRBJ1-5,TRBD1,CASSYSGGLNQPQHF,TGTGCCAGCAGTTATTCAGGGGGCCTTAATCAGCCCCAGCATTTT
TRBV12-3/TRBV12-4,few,TRBJ2-2,TRBD1,CASSPGGPGGTRELFF,TGTGCCAGCAGTCCAGGGGGCCCCGGGGGCACCAGGGAGCTGTTTTTT
TRBV12-3/TRBV12-4,-,TRBJ1-3,-,CASSLPVRGNTIYF,TGTGCCAGCAGTTTACCCGTGAGGGGAAACACCATATATTTT
TRBV6-4,few,TRBJ2-1,-,CASSDYAGMPYNEQFF,TGTGCCAGCAGTGACTATGCGGGAATGCCCTACAATGAGCAGTTCTTC
TRBV7-9,few,TRBJ1-6,-,CASSLRDFDNSPLHF,TGTGCCAGCAGCTTACGCGATTTCGATAATTCACCCCTCCACTTT
TRBV7-9,few,TRBJ2-6,TRBD1,CASSSGTGDTNVLTF,TGTGCCAGCAGCAGCGGGACAGGGGATACCAACGTCCTGACTTTC
TRBV14,-,TRBJ2-2,-,CASSHSSGELFF,TGTGCCAGCAGCCACAGCTCGGGGGAGCTGTTTTTT
TRBV11-2,-,TRBJ2-4,-,CASSLERGGRNIQYF,TGTGCCAGCAGCTTAGAGCGGGGCGGTCGAAACATTCAGTACTTC
TRBV5-1,few,TRBJ2-3,-,CASNRVGAGDTQYF,TGCGCCAGCAATCGAGTAGGGGCTGGAGATACGCAGTATTTT
TRBV29-1,few,TRBJ2-2,TRBD2,CSVDRASGRGTGELFF,TGCAGCGTTGACAGGGCTAGCGGTCGGGGGACCGGGGAGCTGTTTTTT
TRBV30,many,TRBJ1-2,-,CAWRKGGYTF,TGTGCCTGGAGGAAGGGTGGCTACACCTTC